This TCR beta chain was retrieved from a study of OX40 agonist ivuxolimab in advanced cancers. Libraries were prepared by immunoSEQ multiplex PCR; TCRdb keeps only in-frame clonotypes and omits some of them. The sample has around 90,000 clones, about 90% seen once. From germline, CDR1 is MNHEY and CDR2 SMNVEV (reference sequence). The V gene end was trimmed by 6 bases and the J gene end by 2 bases; junction bases not matched to a gene: 9. This CDR3 region has 15 residues. The source material was CD4+ or CD8+ T cells sorted from blood, sampled in a trial of the OX40 agonist ivuxolimab. The clonotype was recovered from an adult with an advanced solid tumor such as melanoma, head and neck, liver or kidney cancer. This chain connects TRBV27 to TRBJ2-5, with TRBD1 matching 7 bases. CDR3 region: CASSTYVDRQETQYF. As DNA, the CDR3 is TGTGCCAGCAGCACATATGTGGACAGGCAAGAGACCCAGTACTTC.